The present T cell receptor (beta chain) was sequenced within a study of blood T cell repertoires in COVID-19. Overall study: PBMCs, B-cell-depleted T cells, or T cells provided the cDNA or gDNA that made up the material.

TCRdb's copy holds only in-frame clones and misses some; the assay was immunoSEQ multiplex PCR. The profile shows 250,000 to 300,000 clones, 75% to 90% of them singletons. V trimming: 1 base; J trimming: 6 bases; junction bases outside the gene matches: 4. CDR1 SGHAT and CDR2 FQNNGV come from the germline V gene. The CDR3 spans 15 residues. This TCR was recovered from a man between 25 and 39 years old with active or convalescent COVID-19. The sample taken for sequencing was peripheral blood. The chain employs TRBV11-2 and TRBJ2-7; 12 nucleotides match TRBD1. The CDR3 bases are TGTGCCAGCAGCTTAGTCGGGACAGGGGGCGCCGAGCAGTACTTC. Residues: CASSLVGTGGAEQYF.